The 17 T cell receptor beta chains presented below share a single source sample, sequenced in a study of T cell responses to AZD1222 COVID-19 vaccine. Sequenced by immunoSEQ multiplex PCR; TCRdb stores in-frame clones only, minus some. The sample holds 95,000 to 150,000 clones, approximately 82% seen once. The sample was peripheral blood, taken 28 days after the second AZD1222 dose. The origin of the receptors is an adult who received the AZD1222 COVID-19 vaccine.

V is TRBV15 and J is TRBJ2-5; the match to TRBD2 covers 7 bases. J gave up 9 bases and V 1 base, and 17 bases lay outside the gene matches. This CDR3 comprises 17 residues. Per germline, CDR1 LNHNV and CDR2 YYDKDF (reference sequence). CDR3 amino acids: CATSRVGGGGVLMAQYF. In nucleotides, the CDR3 is TGTGCCACCAGCAGAGTCGGTGGTGGGGGGGTCCTCATGGCCCAGTACTTC.

This chain connects TRBV18 to TRBJ2-1; D perhaps matches TRBD2 (5 bases). Germline V gene lookup returns CDR1 KGHSH and CDR2 LQKENI. The CDR3 loop spans 14 amino acids. V gave up 2 bases and J gave up 7 bases, with 12 bases separating them. CDR3 bases: TGTGCCAGCTCACCATCCGGAGGTCAAAATGAGCAGTTCTTC. This codes for CASSPSGGQNEQFF.

The rearrangement links TRBV9 to TRBJ2-5, with TRBD2 identical over 13 bases. The length of the CDR3 is 17 residues. The V and J ends lost 4 bases and 5 bases, in that order; junction bases with no gene match: 11. Germline V gene data show CDR1 as SGDLS and CDR2 as YYNGEE. CDR3 in DNA: TGTGCCAGCAGCCGCACCCGGACTAGCGGGGGAGGTGAGACCCAGTACTTC. Its translation: CASSRTRTSGGGETQYF.

CDR3 region: CASSRGRDRIHQPQHF. CDR3 DNA sequence: TGTGCCAGCAGTCGGGGCCGGGACAGGATTCATCAGCCCCAGCATTTT. The V call is TRBV2, the J call TRBJ1-5, with TRBD1 identical over 8 bases. J was trimmed by 5 bases and V by 5 bases; bases with no gene match: 11. The CDR3 sequence is 16 residues long. Looked up from germline, CDR1 is SNHLY and CDR2 is FYNNEI.

This rearrangement joins TRBV9 to TRBJ1-3; unclear D gene. V lost 4 bases and J 0 bases, leaving 8 bases between the germline ends. The CDR3 is made up of 14 amino acids. Germline V gene lookup returns CDR1 SGDLS and CDR2 YYNGEE. CDR3 nucleotide sequence: TGTGCCAGCAGCTCCGGAACCTCTGGAAACACCATATATTTT. Its protein is CASSSGTSGNTIYF.

The V and J genes are TRBV4-1 and TRBJ2-7, with D uncertain. CDR1 is MGHRA, CDR2 YSYEKL, per germline. V gave up 1 base and J gave up 4 bases, with 11 bases separating them. CDR3 size: 14 residues. This CDR3 is CASSQVSTAYEQYF. Here the CDR3 DNA reads TGCGCCAGCAGCCAAGTTTCAACGGCGTACGAGCAGTACTTC.

The chain links TRBV6-2 or TRBV6-3 to TRBJ1-5; the match to TRBD1 covers 7 bases. The germline CDR1 and CDR2 sequences are MNHEY and SVGEGT. Trimming removed 5 bases from V and 9 bases from J; junction bases left unmatched: 7. CDR3 length: 13 residues. The CDR3 sequence: CASSPTGSLPQHF. CDR3 coding DNA: TGTGCCAGCAGTCCGACAGGGTCTCTGCCCCAGCATTTT.

V and J are TRBV6-2 or TRBV6-3 and TRBJ2-7, with TRBD2 matching 11 bases. The germline gives CDR1 MNHEY, CDR2 SVGEGT. The CDR3 totals 20 residues. J lost 0 bases, V lost 2 bases, and 15 bases had no gene match. This CDR3 reads CASSYPSASGGYPSSYEQYF. DNA of the CDR3: TGTGCCAGCAGTTACCCATCCGCTAGCGGGGGGTACCCAAGCTCCTACGAGCAGTACTTC.

This clone was observed a handful of times. The gene calls are TRBV9 and TRBJ2-7, with D possibly called TRBD1 or TRBD2 (5 bases each). V dropped 0 bases and J dropped 0 bases, with 10 bases sitting between them. Germline assignment: CDR1 SGDLS and CDR2 YYNGEE. The CDR3 consists of 15 residues. The CDR3, as DNA: TGTGCCAGCAGCGTAGCTATGGGGGACTCCTACGAGCAGTACTTC. Translating it yields CASSVAMGDSYEQYF.

This chain links TRBV13 with TRBJ1-1, with D hard to call. V shed 0 bases and J shed 8 bases, with 7 bases lying between them. Germline V gene sequence: CDR1 PRHDT, CDR2 FYEKMQ (reference sequence). CDR3 length equals 12 residues. CDR3 in DNA: TGTGCCAGCAGCTTAGGGGGTTTCGAAGCTTTCTTT. The encoded protein is CASSLGGFEAFF.

The chain combines TRBV7-3 with TRBJ2-2, with 13 bases lining up with TRBD2. CDR1 and CDR2 (germline): SGHTA, FQGTGA. The CDR3 length is 19 residues. V shed 1 base and J 3 bases; nucleotides not matched to a gene: 8. The CDR3 here is CASSLIPLAGGPHTGELFF. CDR3 nucleotides: TGTGCCAGCAGCTTAATTCCACTAGCGGGGGGGCCCCACACCGGGGAGCTGTTTTTT.

This clone was seen only once. The chain uses TRBV11-2 and TRBJ2-5; tentatively, D is TRBD1 (6 bases). The germline gives CDR1 SGHAT, CDR2 FQNNGV. The length of the CDR3 is 14 residues. V lost 8 bases to trimming and J lost 2 bases, with 15 bases between them. CDR3 loop: CASGPGTNQETQYF. Here the CDR3 DNA reads TGTGCCAGCGGTCCAGGGACAAATCAAGAGACCCAGTACTTC.

The chain has TRBV13 and TRBJ1-1, with a tentative D call TRBD1 (6 bases). The CDR3 has 14 amino acids. The V and J ends lost 0 bases and 1 base respectively, with 6 bases between them. From germline, CDR1 is PRHDT and CDR2 FYEKMQ (reference sequence). DNA for the CDR3: TGTGCCAGCAGCTTAGGAGGGGGGAACACTGAAGCTTTCTTT. Amino acids: CASSLGGGNTEAFF.

The chain employs TRBV10-3 and TRBJ1-4; D unclear. This CDR3 is 14 amino acids long. Trimming left V 3 bases short and J 11 bases short, with 16 bases between. CDR1 is ENHRY, CDR2 SYGVKD, per germline. CDR3 protein: CAISDGQVSGKLFF. The CDR3 DNA sequence: TGTGCCATCAGTGATGGGCAGGTCTCGGGCAAACTGTTTTTT.

The chain employs TRBV5-1 and TRBJ2-2; 8 nucleotides match TRBD2. The V segment lost 4 bases and the J segment 4 bases; nucleotides outside the gene matches: 6. Germline V gene lookup returns CDR1 SGHRS and CDR2 YFSETQ. CDR3 size: 15 residues. The CDR3 DNA follows: TGCGCCAGCAGCAGGAGCGGGGGTGCCACCGGGGAGCTGTTTTTT. Its protein is CASSRSGGATGELFF.

The V and J genes are TRBV9 and TRBJ1-6; D uncertain. From germline, CDR1 is SGDLS and CDR2 YYNGEE. The CDR3 runs 15 residues. With 5 bases removed from V and 0 bases from J, the gap between germline ends came to 9 bases. Here the CDR3 reads CASSRASSYNSPLHF. The CDR3 DNA reads TGTGCCAGCAGTCGGGCCAGCTCCTATAATTCACCCCTCCACTTT.

The genes are TRBV9 and TRBJ1-2, with D possibly TRBD1 on 5 matching bases. The CDR3 spans 15 residues. The germline V gene encodes CDR1 SGDLS and CDR2 YYNGEE. V was pared by 3 bases and J by 0 bases, with 12 bases between. The CDR3 DNA sequence: TGTGCCAGCAGCGCGGAGGACATTCCTAACTATGGCTACACCTTC. It is translated as CASSAEDIPNYGYTF.